The TCR beta chain described here comes from a study of T cells in Graves' hyperthyroidism and ophthalmopathy. This clonotype was observed at least ten times. RNA transcripts served as the template for amplifying TCR beta CDR3 regions. When the TCR CDR3 underwent first-round RT-PCR, the HTBI primer set was used. TCRdb recomputed calls from the multiplex PCR reads with MiXCR, one row per CDR3 protein. The data show around 520,000 distinct CDR3 sequences, with about 24% seen just once and around 11% held by the top ten. V was pared by 9 bases and J by 1 base, with 6 bases of the junction left unmatched. This CDR3 comprises 14 residues. Germline CDR1 is SNHLY and CDR2 is FYNNEI.

The rearrangement links TRBV2 to TRBJ1-3; TRBD1 matches 7 bases. This clonotype was obtained from a woman aged 30 to 39 with Graves' ophthalmopathy. The sample taken for sequencing was blood. The DNA of the CDR3 is TGTGCCAGTTACACAGGGGCGTCTGGAAACACCATATATTTT. Protein sequence: CASYTGASGNTIYF.